This T cell receptor beta chain was recorded in a study of cytomegalovirus exposure and HLA in healthy donors. Whole-study results and caveats: Reportedly, cytomegalovirus status was diagnosed with high sensitivity and specificity. Later on, an analysis tied 15,000 to 20,000 TCR beta sequences to HLA alleles at 0.05 false discovery rate.

60 Vbeta and 13 Jbeta primers were used in PCR. Sequenced by immunoSEQ multiplex PCR; TCRdb stores in-frame clones only, minus some. The sample records 95,000 to 100,000 clones, approximately 80% being singletons. Of note for this clone: Its target is not known.

The V gene's germline CDR1 is SGDLS and CDR2 YYNGEE. The CDR3 spans 14 residues. Trimming took 3 bases from V and 2 from J, leaving 11 bases between them. Source material: PBMCs. The rearrangement links TRBV9 to TRBJ1-2, with TRBD1 as a possible D gene (5 bases). The sequence was collected from a female donor in good health and CMV-seropositive. In nucleotides, the CDR3 is TGTGCCAGCAGCGGACCCGGGGGAAACTATGGCTACACCTTC. It encodes CASSGPGGNYGYTF.